These T cell receptor beta chains were read from a single sample in a study of T cell repertoires in cytomegalovirus infection. TCRdb re-called the reads with MiXCR, one entry per CDR3 protein. The sample consists of around 530,000 distinct CDR3 sequences, 26% of them appearing once. Sample: PBMCs. All receptors come from a human donor in good health (CMV status not recorded). Some clones in this sample may be carry-over from other donors' samples. CDR3s include the opening cysteine and the closing phenylalanine or tryptophan. A D gene is named only where the DNA matches it firmly. Not all rows give a size; the values are once, few, many and, for expanded clones, a class.

clone_size	v_call	j_call	d_call	cdr3_nt	cdr3_aa
-	TRBV12-3/TRBV12-4	TRBJ1-5	-	TGTGCCAGCACCCCGAGGGGGGTCAAGGATCAGCCCCAGCATTTT	CASTPRGVKDQPQHF
many	TRBV7-9	TRBJ1-1	TRBD1	TGTGCCAGCAGCTTAGACAGGGGGACGAACACTGAAGCTTTCTTT	CASSLDRGTNTEAFF
few	TRBV20-1	TRBJ2-6	-	TGCAGTGCACCGGGGGTCTCTGGGGCCAACGTCCTGACTTTC	CSAPGVSGANVLTF
few	TRBV6-2/TRBV6-3	TRBJ2-3	TRBD2	TGTGCCAGCAGTTACCCCTCTAGCGGGAGAGGTACGCAGTATTTT	CASSYPSSGRGTQYF
few	TRBV27	TRBJ1-2	TRBD1	TGTGCCAGCAGTCCCGGGACAGGGGCGGACTATGGCTACACCTTC	CASSPGTGADYGYTF
few	TRBV6-2/TRBV6-3	TRBJ2-2	-	TGTGCCAGCAGTTATAGACGGGAGCGGAGCACCGGGGAGCTGTTTTTT	CASSYRRERSTGELFF
few	TRBV28	TRBJ2-5	-	TGTGCCAGCAGCAGCCAGACGGAAGAGACCCAGTACTTC	CASSSQTEETQYF
-	TRBV27	TRBJ2-1	TRBD2	TGTGCCAGCAGTCCCGCAGCGGGAGGAGGGCGTGAGCAGTTCTTC	CASSPAAGGGREQFF
few	TRBV4-3	TRBJ2-7	TRBD2	TGCGCCAGCAGCCAAGTAAGGCCAGCGGGAGAGACCTACGAGCAGTACTTC	CASSQVRPAGETYEQYF
-	TRBV28	TRBJ2-7	TRBD1	TGTGCCAGCAGTTCACCCGCCCCCGGGACAGGGTTCCGCGAGCAGTACTTC	CASSSPAPGTGFREQYF
-	TRBV5-8	TRBJ2-2	-	TGTGCCAGCAGCTTGTACAGTACGAACACCGGGGAGCTGTTTTTT	CASSLYSTNTGELFF
many	TRBV7-2	TRBJ1-6	-	TGTGCCAGCAGCTTGGGGACTTTATCAAATTCACCCCTCCACTTT	CASSLGTLSNSPLHF
many	TRBV7-3	TRBJ2-3	-	TGTGCCAGCAGCTTGGGACTTGGTTCAGATACGCAGTATTTT	CASSLGLGSDTQYF
few	TRBV6-2/TRBV6-3	TRBJ1-2	-	TGTGCCAGCAGTCCAGGGAGGAGAGGCTACACCTTC	CASSPGRRGYTF
many	TRBV12-3/TRBV12-4	TRBJ1-6	TRBD1	TGTGCCAGCAGTCCTGAGTGGACAGGGGTTAATTCACCCCTCCACTTT	CASSPEWTGVNSPLHF
-	TRBV6-1	TRBJ2-1	-	TGTGCCAGCAGTGAAGCGGTGAGGGCAGAGCAGTTCTTC	CASSEAVRAEQFF
-	TRBV9	TRBJ2-1	-	TGTGCCAGCAGCGCCAATCATGAGCAGTTCTTC	CASSANHEQFF
few	TRBV6-2/TRBV6-3	TRBJ2-7	TRBD2	TGTGCCAGCAGTTCCTCCCGGACTAGCGGATCCTACGAGCAGTACTTC	CASSSSRTSGSYEQYF
once	TRBV18	TRBJ2-5	-	TGTGCCAGCTCACCACGGGTCGGGGAGACCCAGTACTTC	CASSPRVGETQYF
few	TRBV20-1	TRBJ2-1	TRBD1	TGCAGTGCTGGGACAGCACTTCCACACGAGCAGTTCTTC	CSAGTALPHEQFF
-	TRBV29-1	TRBJ2-3	-	TGCAGCGTTGAACAATTAGCCGGATGGGAAACAGATACGCAGTATTTT	CSVEQLAGWETDTQYF
-	TRBV5-4	TRBJ2-5	TRBD2	TGTGCCAGCAGCTTGTTGAGCGGGAGCAGTGAGACCCAGTACTTC	CASSLLSGSSETQYF
-	TRBV7-2	TRBJ2-1	-	TGTGCCAGCACCCCCGCCCCCAGCAATGAGCAGTTCTTC	CASTPAPSNEQFF
many	TRBV7-2	TRBJ2-3	TRBD2	TGTGCCAGCAGCTTATTTGTCCTAGCGGGGGGCACAGATACGCAGTATTTT	CASSLFVLAGGTDTQYF
few	TRBV5-6	TRBJ2-1	TRBD2	TGTGCCAGCAGCTTGGCAGCGGGAGGGCGGGGGCAGTTCTTC	CASSLAAGGRGQFF
few	TRBV15	TRBJ1-4	-	TGTGCCACCAGCAGAGATCGGAGGGACCACGGACTGTTTTTT	CATSRDRRDHGLFF
few	TRBV12-3/TRBV12-4	TRBJ2-5	TRBD2	TGTGCCAGCAGCCTTACTAGCGGGAGTTCAACCCAGTACTTC	CASSLTSGSSTQYF
few	TRBV10-3	TRBJ1-5	-	TGTGCCATCAGTGGGGGGACGGTTAGTCAGCCCCAGCATTTT	CAISGGTVSQPQHF
-	TRBV5-3	TRBJ2-7	TRBD2	TGTGCCAGCAGCCGGACTAGCGGGAACGAGCAGTACTTC	CASSRTSGNEQYF
-	TRBV12-3/TRBV12-4	TRBJ1-2	TRBD1	TGTGCCAGCAGGGAAACGGGACAGGGGAATGGTGGCTACACCTTC	CASRETGQGNGGYTF
few	TRBV20-1	TRBJ2-3	TRBD2	TGCAGTGCTATCCAGACTAGCGGCACAGATACGCAGTATTTT	CSAIQTSGTDTQYF
many	TRBV7-8	TRBJ2-2	-	TGTGCCAGCAGCTTGGTTGACAGGCCTCTTAGCGGGGAGCTGTTTTTT	CASSLVDRPLSGELFF
-	TRBV6-5	TRBJ1-5	-	TGTGCCAGCAGACCCGGACAGATCAATCAGCCCCAGCATTTT	CASRPGQINQPQHF
-	TRBV14	TRBJ2-1	TRBD2	TGTGCCAGCAGCCAAGATAGCGGGCCTTACAATGAGCAGTTCTTC	CASSQDSGPYNEQFF
-	TRBV27	TRBJ2-5	-	TGTGCCAGCAGTTTGATTAGGACCCCGCAAGAGACCCAGTACTTC	CASSLIRTPQETQYF
many	TRBV6-4	TRBJ2-2	-	TGTGCCAGCAGTGAGAGGGACACCGGGGAGCTGTTTTTT	CASSERDTGELFF
-	TRBV19	TRBJ1-2	TRBD1	TGTGCCAGTAGGCCGACAGGGGAGAACTATGGCTACACCTTC	CASRPTGENYGYTF
few	TRBV6-2/TRBV6-3	TRBJ2-1	-	TGTGCCAGCAGTTACCTCACCGGGATGTCCTACAATGAGCAGTTCTTC	CASSYLTGMSYNEQFF
-	TRBV4-2	TRBJ1-4	-	TGTGCCAGCAGTGCCCTCGGGACCGGTGAAAAACTGTTTTTT	CASSALGTGEKLFF
-	TRBV4-2	TRBJ1-6	TRBD1	TGTGCCAGCAGCCAAGATGCTGGACAGGGAATAAATAATTCACCCCTCCACTTT	CASSQDAGQGINNSPLHF
many	TRBV7-2	TRBJ1-4	-	TGTGCCAGCAGCCCTGCAACGGGGCTTAATGAAAAACTGTTTTTT	CASSPATGLNEKLFF
few	TRBV6-2/TRBV6-3	TRBJ1-5	TRBD1	TGTGCCAGCAGTTATCTCCGGACAGGGAAGGGTCAGCCCCAGCATTTT	CASSYLRTGKGQPQHF
-	TRBV5-1	TRBJ2-1	TRBD2	TGCGCCAGCAGAGCCGGGACTAGCGGGGTGGAGGAGCAGTTCTTC	CASRAGTSGVEEQFF
few	TRBV2	TRBJ2-2	TRBD2	TGTGCCAGCAGACCAAGCGGGAGTGTCTCGGCCGGGGAGCTGTTTTTT	CASRPSGSVSAGELFF
few	TRBV7-2	TRBJ2-7	-	TGTGCCAGCAGCTTTCAAGGCGAGCAGTACTTC	CASSFQGEQYF